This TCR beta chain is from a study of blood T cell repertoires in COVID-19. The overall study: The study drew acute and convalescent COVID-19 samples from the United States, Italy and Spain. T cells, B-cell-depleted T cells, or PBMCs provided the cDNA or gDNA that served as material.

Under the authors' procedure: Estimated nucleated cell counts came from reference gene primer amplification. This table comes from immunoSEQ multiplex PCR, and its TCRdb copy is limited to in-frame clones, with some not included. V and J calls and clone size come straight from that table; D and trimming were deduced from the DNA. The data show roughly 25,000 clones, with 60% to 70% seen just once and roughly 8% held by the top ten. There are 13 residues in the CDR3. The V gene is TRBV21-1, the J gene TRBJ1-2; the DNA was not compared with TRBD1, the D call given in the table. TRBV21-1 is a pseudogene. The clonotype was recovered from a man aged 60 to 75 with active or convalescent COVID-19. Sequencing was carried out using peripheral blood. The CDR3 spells CASSTGVFDGYTF. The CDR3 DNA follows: TGTGCCAGCAGCACAGGGGTTTTTGATGGCTACACCTTC.